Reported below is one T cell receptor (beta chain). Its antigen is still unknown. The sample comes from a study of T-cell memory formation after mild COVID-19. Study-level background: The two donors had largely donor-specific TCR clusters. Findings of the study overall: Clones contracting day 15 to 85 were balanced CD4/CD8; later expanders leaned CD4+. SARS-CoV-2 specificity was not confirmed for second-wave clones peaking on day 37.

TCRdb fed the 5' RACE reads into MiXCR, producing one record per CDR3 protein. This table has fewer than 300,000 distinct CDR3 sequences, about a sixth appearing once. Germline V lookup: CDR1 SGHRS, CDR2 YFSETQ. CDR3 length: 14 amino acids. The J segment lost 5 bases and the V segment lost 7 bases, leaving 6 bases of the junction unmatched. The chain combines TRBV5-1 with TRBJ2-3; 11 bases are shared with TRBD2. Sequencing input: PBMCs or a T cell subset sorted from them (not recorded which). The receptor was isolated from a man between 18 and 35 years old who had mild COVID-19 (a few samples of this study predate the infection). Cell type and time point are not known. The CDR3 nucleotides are TGCGCCAGCCAACTAGCGGGGGCGGGAGATACGCAGTATTTT. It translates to CASQLAGAGDTQYF.